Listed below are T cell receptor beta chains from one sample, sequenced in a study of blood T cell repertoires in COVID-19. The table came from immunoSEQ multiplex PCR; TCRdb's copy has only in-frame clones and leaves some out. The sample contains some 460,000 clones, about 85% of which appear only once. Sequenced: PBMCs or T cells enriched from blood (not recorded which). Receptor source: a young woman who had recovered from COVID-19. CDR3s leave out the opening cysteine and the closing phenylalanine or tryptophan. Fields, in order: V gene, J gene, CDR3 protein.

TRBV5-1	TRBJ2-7	ASSEDSGFNSYEQY
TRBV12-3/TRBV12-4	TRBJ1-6	ASSQGQNSPLH
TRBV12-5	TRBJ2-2	ASGLVRLAGENTGELF
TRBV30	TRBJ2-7	AWGGGGLYEQY
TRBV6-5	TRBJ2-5	ASSRYRGETQY
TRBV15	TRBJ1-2	ATSRDQGYTH
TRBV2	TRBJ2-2	ASSGDRANGELF
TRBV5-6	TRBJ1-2	ASSFMTGEWYGYT
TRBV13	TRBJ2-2	ASSLPTYTMTSGGSANTGELF
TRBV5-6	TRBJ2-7	ASSLGGGYEQY
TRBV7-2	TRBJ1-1	ASSLNSFNTEAF
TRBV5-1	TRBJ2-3	ASSSLERVGTDTQY
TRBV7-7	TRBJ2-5	ASSLAGGGAETQY
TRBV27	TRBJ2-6	ASTGTSGGFSNNVLT
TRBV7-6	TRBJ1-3	ASSPTGFAGNTIY
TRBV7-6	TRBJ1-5	ASSFPAGGLPQH
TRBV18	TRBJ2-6	ASSPSGGRVLEWI
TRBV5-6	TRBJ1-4	ASSSRSPGPVYEKLF
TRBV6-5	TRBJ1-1	ASSLPGRGAF
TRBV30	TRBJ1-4	AWKGQEKLF
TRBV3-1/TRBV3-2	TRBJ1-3	ASSQRSSPSGNTIY
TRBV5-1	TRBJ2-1	ASSLWSSGEQF
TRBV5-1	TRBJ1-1	ASSLGQTEAF
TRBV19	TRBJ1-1	ASSGQGMNTEAF
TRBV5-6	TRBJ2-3	ASRPRDRGRDTQY
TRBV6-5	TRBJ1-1	ASDLDRANTEAF
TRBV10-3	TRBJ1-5	ATKSGDNQPQH
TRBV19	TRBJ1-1	ASINWREMNTEAF
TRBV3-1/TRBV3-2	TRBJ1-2	ASSQGGSANYGYT
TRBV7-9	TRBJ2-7	ASSLSASGGSYEQY
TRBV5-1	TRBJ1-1	ASSSKDRNTEAF
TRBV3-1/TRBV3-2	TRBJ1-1	ASSQGLGGEAF
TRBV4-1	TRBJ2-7	ASSRYEGGLSYEQY
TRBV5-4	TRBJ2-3	ASSFAGGYTDTQY
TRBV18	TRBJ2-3	ASSQGESDTQY
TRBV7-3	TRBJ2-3	ASSRGLATDTQY
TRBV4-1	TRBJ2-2	ASSQRLAGGVDTGELF
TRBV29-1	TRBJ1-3	SVDKGQGSGNTIY
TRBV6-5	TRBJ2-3	ASSYGQGARDTQY
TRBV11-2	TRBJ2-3	ASSLSTSGGRDTQY
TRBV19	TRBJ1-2	ASSITGGYGYT
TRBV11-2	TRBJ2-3	ASSSSLLAGVGTDTQY